The 16 T cell receptor beta chains below come from one sample, sequenced in a study of control samples from healthy donors and cancer patients. Sequenced by immunoSEQ multiplex PCR; TCRdb stores in-frame clones only, minus some. The sample includes about 98,000 clones, around 80% seen only once; the top ten take 2%. The sample taken for sequencing was blood. The source is a man between 60 and 75 years old in good health.

This clone was observed once. V usage is TRBV6-5 and J usage is TRBJ2-1, with D hard to call. There are 12 residues in the CDR3. Germline V CDR1 and CDR2: MNHEY, SVGAGI. Trimming took 9 bases from V and 10 from J, leaving 16 bases between them. For the CDR3, the DNA is TGTGCCAGTAGCAGACATGGGAACGAGCAGTTCTTC. Residues: CASSRHGNEQFF.

V and J are TRBV7-8 and TRBJ2-7; 11 positions match TRBD1. The CDR3 covers 19 residues. CDR1 is SGHVS, CDR2 FQNEAQ, per germline. V lost 1 base, J lost 0 bases, and 11 bases stayed unmatched. CDR3 protein: CASSLVGDRGSAYSYEQYF. The CDR3 DNA reads as TGTGCCAGCAGCTTAGTTGGGGACAGGGGGTCGGCTTACTCCTACGAGCAGTACTTC.

The chain's CDR3 is CAWSVRDNYGYTF. The CDR3 bases are TGTGCCTGGAGTGTACGGGATAACTATGGCTACACCTTC. The chain links TRBV30 to TRBJ1-2; D gene uncertain. CDR3 length: 13 amino acids. V dropped 0 bases and J dropped 1 base, with 6 bases sitting between them. CDR1 and CDR2 (germline): GTSNPN, SVGIG (reference sequence). The full variable domain, its missing parts supplied by reference TRBV30 and TRBJ1-2, is SQTIHQWPATLVQPVGSPLSLECTVEGTSNPNLYWYRQAAGRGLQLLFYSVGIGQISSEVPQNLSASRPQDRQFILSSKKLLLSDSGFYLCAWSVRDNYGYTFGSGTRLTVV.

In this sample, this clone turned up once. The gene calls are TRBV6-6 and TRBJ2-7; TRBD1 aligns across 8 bases. There are 15 residues in the CDR3. The V segment lost 5 bases and the J segment 3 bases; nucleotides outside the gene matches: 9. Germline CDR1 reads MNHNY; CDR2 reads SVGAGI (reference sequence). CDR3 residues: CASSPRTGIFYEQYF. The DNA of the CDR3 is TGTGCCAGCAGTCCCCGGACAGGGATATTCTACGAGCAGTACTTC.

The chain links TRBV28 to TRBJ1-5; D ambiguous. V was trimmed by 5 bases and J by 0 bases, leaving 20 bases between them. The CDR3 length is 18 residues. Germline CDR1 and CDR2: MDHEN and SYDVKM. CDR3 protein: CASSPIKGSGYSNQPQHF. DNA for the CDR3: TGTGCCAGCAGTCCCATAAAGGGATCTGGGTATAGCAATCAGCCCCAGCATTTT.

The gene calls are TRBV12-3 or TRBV12-4 and TRBJ1-2, with no clear D. Trimming pared 1 base from V and 7 bases from J, leaving 4 bases between. This CDR3 region has 11 residues. The CDR3: CASSLDTGYTF. The CDR3 bases are TGTGCCAGCAGTTTAGATACTGGCTACACCTTC.

The CDR3: CASSLASQGSPLHF. The DNA of the CDR3 is TGTGCCAGCAGCTTAGCATCCCAGGGCTCACCCCTCCACTTT. The J gene is TRBJ1-6, the V gene TRBV7-9; perhaps TRBD1 as D (5 bases). The CDR3 extends over 14 amino acids. CDR1 is SEHNR, CDR2 FQNEAQ, per germline (reference sequence). V was cut by 0 bases and J by 10 bases, with 10 bases left in between.

The gene calls are TRBV30 and TRBJ1-4; no clear D gene. The CDR3 has 13 amino acids. Between the trimmed V and J ends, which lost 2 bases and 7 bases, there was a span of 11 bases. Germline CDR1 reads GTSNPN; CDR2 reads SVGIG (reference sequence). The CDR3: CAWSLGSGEKLFF. The CDR3 DNA reads TGTGCCTGGAGTCTGGGCAGTGGTGAAAAACTGTTTTTT. Supplemented by reference TRBV30 and TRBJ1-4, the full variable domain reads SQTIHQWPATLVQPVGSPLSLECTVEGTSNPNLYWYRQAAGRGLQLLFYSVGIGQISSEVPQNLSASRPQDRQFILSSKKLLLSDSGFYLCAWSLGSGEKLFFGSGTQLSVL.

This chain links TRBV30 with TRBJ1-4; the D gene is possibly TRBD1 (5 bases). V was cut by 2 bases and J by 7 bases, with 20 bases left in between. CDR1 and CDR2 (germline): GTSNPN, SVGIG (reference sequence). The CDR3 consists of 16 residues. Here the CDR3 reads CAWSLTPPGRTEKLFF. The CDR3 DNA follows: TGTGCCTGGAGTTTAACCCCCCCAGGGAGAACTGAAAAACTGTTTTTT.

The J gene is TRBJ1-5, the V gene TRBV28; D is perhaps TRBD1 (5 bases). The V and J ends lost 5 bases and 13 bases respectively, with 15 bases between them. CDR1 is MDHEN and CDR2 is SYDVKM in the germline V gene. The CDR3 runs 12 residues. The CDR3 nucleotides are TGTGCCAGCAGTCGGTTAGGGGTACCACAGCATTTT. It codes for CASSRLGVPQHF.

The rearrangement uses TRBV5-6 and TRBJ1-2; weak D call: TRBD1 (6 bases). Trimming shortened V by 0 bases and J by 7 bases, and 10 bases separated the two germline ends. This CDR3 contains 13 residues. The V gene's germline CDR1 is SGHDT and CDR2 YYEEEE. CDR3 sequence (DNA): TGTGCCAGCAGCTTGGCGGGGGGCGGTGGCTACACCTTC. This encodes CASSLAGGGGYTF.

The J gene is TRBJ2-2, the V gene TRBV7-6, with TRBD2 as a possible D gene (5 bases). V lost 0 bases, J lost 1 base, and 9 bases lay in between. The germline gives CDR1 SGHVS, CDR2 FNYEAQ. There are 16 residues in the CDR3. The CDR3 is CASSLAEAQNTGELFF. The CDR3 coding sequence is TGTGCCAGCAGCTTAGCGGAGGCCCAGAACACCGGGGAGCTGTTTTTT.

The chain carries TRBV5-1 and TRBJ1-1, with a tentative D call TRBD1 (5 bases). The CDR3 length is 17 residues. Germline V gene data show CDR1 as SGHRS and CDR2 as YFSETQ. V lost 0 bases and J lost 4, with 19 bases in between. The CDR3 DNA is TGCGCCAGCAGCTTGGGGTCCAGGTTGGGGGGAGGCACTGAAGCTTTCTTT. Its translation is CASSLGSRLGGGTEAFF. The full variable domain, with the rest looked up from reference TRBV5-1 and TRBJ1-1, is KAGVTQTPRYLIKTRGQQVTLSCSPISGHRSVSWYQQTPGQGLQFLFEYFSETQRNKGNFPGRFSGRQFSNSRSEMNVSTLELGDSALYLCASSLGSRLGGGTEAFFGQGTRLTVV.

To note about this clone: Other DNA sequences within the sample encode an identical CDR3. This sequence joins TRBV7-3 and TRBJ2-5; D not certain. The V and J ends lost 4 bases and 4 bases respectively, with 10 bases between them. This CDR3 contains 13 residues. The germline V gene encodes CDR1 SGHTA and CDR2 FQGTGA. The CDR3 DNA is TGTGCCAGCAGCTCCCTAGATCGAGAGACCCAGTACTTC. It encodes CASSSLDRETQYF.

The genes are TRBV2 and TRBJ1-4; the D is unclear. V was cut by 7 bases and J by 8 bases, with 17 bases left in between. Germline loops: CDR1 SNHLY, CDR2 FYNNEI. The CDR3 totals 14 residues. The CDR3 spells CASTVFVLGEKLFF. CDR3 sequence (DNA): TGTGCCAGCACAGTTTTTGTCCTTGGGGAAAAACTGTTTTTT. Looking up the rest from reference TRBV2 and TRBJ1-4 gives the full variable domain: EPEVTQTPSHQVTQMGQEVILRCVPISNHLYFYWYRQILGQKVEFLVSFYNNEISEKSEIFDDQFSVERPDGSNFTLKIRSTKLEDSAMYFCASTVFVLGEKLFFGSGTQLSVL.

The V and J genes are TRBV9 and TRBJ2-1; D may be TRBD1 (5 bases). Trimming removed 0 bases at V and 2 bases at J, with 9 bases between. Germline V gene lookup returns CDR1 SGDLS and CDR2 YYNGEE. The CDR3 covers 15 residues. CDR3 DNA: TGTGCCAGCAGCGTAGAGGGGCAGACCTACAATGAGCAGTTCTTC. Its translation is CASSVEGQTYNEQFF. Full variable domain (outside the CDR3, taken from reference TRBV9 and TRBJ2-1): DSGVTQTPKHLITATGQRVTLRCSPRSGDLSVYWYQQSLDQGLQFLIQYYNGEERAKGNILERFSAQQFPDLHSELNLSSLELGDSALYFCASSVEGQTYNEQFFGPGTRLTVL.